This paragraph covers one T cell receptor (beta chain) sequence. Its antigen remains unidentified. Base qualities are not recorded, but no much larger clone differs from it by a single base. TCRbeta libraries were sequenced on an Illumina MiSeq, and an average of around 41,000 productive templates per sample was obtained. Using multiplex PCR amplification, the immunoSEQ assay generated the TCRbeta CDR3 libraries. Per the original workflow: Repertoire diversity was calculated as previously defined, with values near 0 taken to indicate extremely monoclonal samples. TCRdb carries this immuneACCESS record with in-frame sequences only. Its versions omit some clonotypes, under half of them owing to an unresolved V gene in the studies checked, with the rest unexplained. That table furnishes V, J and clone size, whereas the DNA furnished D and trimming. This sample lists fewer than 10,000 clones; roughly 91% were detected once. The ten largest make up approximately 78% of the sample.

The same DNA, extracted from blood mononuclear cells, served for both TCR sequencing and STAT3 sequencing. CDR1 and CDR2, per the germline V gene, are MNHEY and SVGAGI. Relative to germline, V is 2 bases shorter and J is 6 bases shorter, with 7 bases between their ends. The CDR3, cysteine through phenylalanine, is 13 amino acids long. Only the CDR3 portion is preserved as DNA: 39 bases, with reading frame beginning at the first base. This sample was included in a study of STAT3 mutations in large granular lymphocyte leukemia (dated by TCRdb to between 2019 and 2020). Turning to the overall study: In roughly half of the longitudinally sequenced T-LGLL patients, canonical activating STAT3 mutations were detected. Over half of the T-LGLL patients were given one or more immunosuppressive therapy regimens, and less than 45% of those treated had a hematologic response. To reconstruct clonal hierarchy and dynamics, serial deep sequencing of TCRbeta CDR3 and STAT3 was performed in patients with T-cell large granular lymphocyte leukemia. More than 15 representative T-LGLL cases were selected from an initial cohort of 200 to 250 LGL patients for longitudinal TCRbeta and STAT3 sequencing. As controls within the study, a couple of patients with natural killer LGL leukemia were also sequenced longitudinally. Each patient was sequenced at an average of approximately 4 time points, ranging from 2 to 8 samplings. What the study reported, not specific to this receptor: Variable intervals between samplings and differing treatment regimens complicated linking therapy response to changes in TCR clonal burden. At least one immunodominant TCRbeta clonotype was identified in every T-LGLL patient, and multiple immunodominant subclonotypes were identified in about half of the T-LGLL patients. Because no samples were available when a clone first appeared, clonal expansion had to be inferred from samplings taken at other points. TCR clonotype switching after therapy was seen in about 30% of the 18 patients, with all newly emerging clones being STAT3 wild type. Because codominant clonotypes persisted in some patients, a small but highly pathogenic clone may have been missed. The burden of the dominant TCR clone was higher than the STAT3 mutant burden in several patients, which suggests that the STAT3 mutation arose secondarily inside a clone that had already expanded.

The source material was peripheral blood mononuclear cells. The sequence is built from TRBV6-5 and TRBJ2-2, with no D gene named confidently. The TCR comes from a man older than 75 with T-cell large granular lymphocyte leukemia. Some clones in this sample may be carry-over from other donors' samples. The age is the age at diagnosis. The CDR3: CASSYGRAGELFF. The bases read TGTGCCAGCAGTTACGGCCGGGCCGGGGAGCTGTTTTTT.